A single sample gave rise to the 2 T cell receptor beta chains below, sequenced in a study of T cell responses to AZD1222 COVID-19 vaccine. The table came from immunoSEQ multiplex PCR; TCRdb's copy has only in-frame clones and leaves some out. The sample yields 150,000 to 200,000 clones, approximately 94% seen once. The sample was peripheral blood, taken 28 days after the second AZD1222 dose. The receptors derive from an adult who received the AZD1222 COVID-19 vaccine.

In nucleotides, the CDR3 is TGTGCCAGCAATCAGGGGGCGCGAACCGGGGAGCTGTTTTTT. Its translation is CASNQGARTGELFF. The chain couples TRBV6-5 to TRBJ2-2; the match to TRBD1 covers 8 bases. The CDR3 is made up of 14 amino acids. V shed 7 bases, J shed 5 bases, and the junction held 6 bases outside the gene matches. Germline CDR1 reads MNHEY; CDR2 reads SVGAGI.

A single count supports this clone. The chain has TRBV18 and TRBJ2-1; unclear D gene. The CDR3 extends over 13 amino acids. Germline V CDR1 and CDR2: KGHSH, LQKENI. V was pared by 0 bases and J by 7 bases, with 7 bases between. This CDR3 is CASSPPGPNEQFF. The CDR3, as DNA: TGTGCCAGCTCACCACCGGGTCCTAATGAGCAGTTCTTC.